This T cell receptor (beta chain) was sequenced for a study of cytomegalovirus exposure and HLA in healthy donors (dated by TCRdb to between 2016 and 2019). About the study as a whole: A later analysis indicated that the 130 or so validation repertoires were generated on the platform also employed for the roughly 720 repertoires of the first cohort. The study aimed to test whether cataloging public T cell receptors could reveal signatures of past pathogen exposure. In addition to the first cohort of 500 to 850 subjects, a separate validation cohort of some 120 different subjects was used. To predict cytomegalovirus infection status, the study combined high-throughput TCR immunosequencing, statistical association of individual TCRs with disease status, and machine learning. Points the paper makes about the study in general: A few of the identified cytomegalovirus-associated TCR beta chains were confirmed in vitro to be specific for cytomegalovirus antigens. Across donors, most TCR sequences were observed very rarely, whereas some public TCRs were present in many individuals. In both the original and validation cohorts, the classifier was reported to diagnose cytomegalovirus status with high specificity and sensitivity. In a later analysis, TCRs clustered in the first cohort were found to also tend to co-occur in the 110 or so validation repertoires, with 90% to 95% of cluster scores above 0. A later analysis lacked HLA typing for the validation cohort, so it scored co-occurrence in that cohort across all 130 or so repertoires. According to the authors, the approach could potentially be generalized to other disease states and immunological phenotypes. In the study, roughly 160 TCR beta chains were listed as associated with cytomegalovirus.

The germline V gene sets CDR1 to MNHNS and CDR2 to SASEGT. Trimming removed 3 bases from V and 2 bases from J; the gene matches leave 4 bases unexplained. From the cysteine up to the phenylalanine, the CDR3 has a length of 14 residues. Only the CDR3 DNA is retained, 42 bases long and in frame from the first base. Library construction relied on the immunoSEQ multiplex PCR assay. As for how the authors treated the data: A statistical classification framework was built for diagnosing cytomegalovirus status from the catalog of TCR beta chain sequences. Sourced from immuneACCESS, this table was stored by TCRdb with only in-frame sequences that have V and J called. A share of the clones is absent; for the studies checked, an unresolved V gene accounts for under half, and the remainder has no known explanation. That table is the source of V, J and clone size, and D and trimming were worked out from the DNA. This sample holds fewer than 85,000 clones; approximately 96% were observed only once. Approximately 1.3% of the sample is taken by the ten largest.

In this sample, this clone turned up once. Its specific antigen is unknown. Base qualities are not provided; no much larger clone lies one nucleotide away. The donors were included in the validation cohort of some 110 subjects, a group kept apart from the roughly 690-subject first cohort. The sequencing input was PBMCs. The sequence joins TRBV6-1 to TRBJ2-7, and 7 bases in between align with TRBD1. This TCR was sampled from a woman in her late teens or twenties in good health and CMV-seronegative. The CDR3 amino acid sequence is: CASSEGDSAYEQYF. The DNA sequence is given as TGTGCCAGCAGTGAGGGGGACAGCGCCTACGAGCAGTACTTC.